This T cell receptor beta chain was sequenced in a study of blood T cell repertoires in COVID-19. On the study more broadly: Spain, Italy and the United States supplied samples that represented acute and convalescent COVID-19. The cDNA or gDNA used as material had been derived from T cells, B-cell-depleted T cells, or PBMCs.

Source study methods: Reference gene primer amplification in the assay estimated nucleated cell counts. The data were produced by immunoSEQ multiplex PCR, yet TCRdb's version contains in-frame clones alone and is incomplete. The DNA was the basis for D and trimming; V, J and clone size are from that table. The sample has a few hundred thousand clones; approximately 89% are singletons. It was during active infection that Seattle patients were enrolled and then longitudinally followed. The CDR3 is made up of 15 amino acids. Looked up from germline, CDR1 is MNHNY and CDR2 is SVGAGI (reference sequence). As regards this clone: Its ends do not fully match the called genes, so a read error is possible.

The receptor was isolated from a woman aged 45-65 years with COVID-19, enrolled during active disease. Sequenced material: peripheral blood. This chain links TRBV6-6 with TRBJ1-5, with D perhaps matching TRBD1 (5 bases). CDR3 loop: CASSHSGGGNQPQHF. CDR3 bases: TGTGCCAGCAGTCACTCGGGGGGGGGCAATCAGCCCCAGCATTTT.